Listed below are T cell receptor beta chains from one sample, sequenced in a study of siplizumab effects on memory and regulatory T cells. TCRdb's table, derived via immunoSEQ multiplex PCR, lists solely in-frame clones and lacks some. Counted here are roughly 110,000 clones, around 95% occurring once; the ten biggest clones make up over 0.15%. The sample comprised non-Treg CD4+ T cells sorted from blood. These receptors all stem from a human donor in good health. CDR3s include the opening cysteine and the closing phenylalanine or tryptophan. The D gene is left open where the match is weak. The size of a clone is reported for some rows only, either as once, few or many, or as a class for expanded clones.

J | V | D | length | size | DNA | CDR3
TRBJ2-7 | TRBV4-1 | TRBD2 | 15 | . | TGCGCCAGCAGCCAATGGGACTATTCCACCTACGAGCAGTACTTC | CASSQWDYSTYEQYF
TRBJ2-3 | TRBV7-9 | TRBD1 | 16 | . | TGTGCCAGCAGCCGCCGATCCAGGGGGCAGGATGATACGCAGTATTTT | CASSRRSRGQDDTQYF
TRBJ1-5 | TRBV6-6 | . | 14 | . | TGTGCCAGCAGTTACTCGAGCAGCAATCAGCCCCAGCATTTT | CASSYSSSNQPQHF
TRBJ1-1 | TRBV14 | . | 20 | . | TGTGCCAGCAGCCATCTCGCCCCCCATTCACATCGGGGGATGAACACTGAAGCTTTCTTT | CASSHLAPHSHRGMNTEAFF
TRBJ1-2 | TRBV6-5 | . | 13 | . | TGTGCCAGCAGTTATCAGGGAGAGGATGGCTACACCTTC | CASSYQGEDGYTF
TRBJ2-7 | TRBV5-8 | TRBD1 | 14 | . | TGTGCCAGCAGCTGGGAGGACAGGGTCTACGAGCAGTACTTC | CASSWEDRVYEQYF
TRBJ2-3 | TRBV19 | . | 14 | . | TGTGCCAGTAGCCTCCCCCGAGGTGCAGATACGCAGTATTTT | CASSLPRGADTQYF
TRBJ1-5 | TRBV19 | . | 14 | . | TGTGCCAGTCTAGCCAATTGGAGCAATCAGCCCCAGCATTTT | CASLANWSNQPQHF
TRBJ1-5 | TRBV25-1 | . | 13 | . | TGTGCCAGCAGTGAACAGCAGAATCAGCCCCAGCATTTT | CASSEQQNQPQHF
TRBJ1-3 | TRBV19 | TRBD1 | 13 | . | TGTGCCAGTGGCCGGGACAGGGGAAACACCATATATTTT | CASGRDRGNTIYF
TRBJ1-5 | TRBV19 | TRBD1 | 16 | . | TGTGCCAGTAGTACTGAACGACAGGGGGGATACCAGCCCCAGCATTTT | CASSTERQGGYQPQHF
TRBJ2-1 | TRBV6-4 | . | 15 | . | TGTGCCAGCAGTGACCAGGGGCAGGGGTACAATGAGCAGTTCTTC | CASSDQGQGYNEQFF
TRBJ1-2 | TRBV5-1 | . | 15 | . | TGCGCCAGCAGCTTGGGCCCCCTGGGGGACTATGGCTACACCTTC | CASSLGPLGDYGYTF
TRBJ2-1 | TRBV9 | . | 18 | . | TGTGCCAGCAGCGCGAACAGGGTGGGGGAAATGTCCTACAATGAGCAGTTCTTC | CASSANRVGEMSYNEQFF
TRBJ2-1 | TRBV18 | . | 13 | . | TGTGCCAGCTCACCACCCTCACTTTATGAGCAGTTCTTC | CASSPPSLYEQFF
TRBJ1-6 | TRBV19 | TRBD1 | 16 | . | TGTGCCAGTAGCCTGACAGGGAGCTCCTATAATTCACCCCTCCACTTT | CASSLTGSSYNSPLHF
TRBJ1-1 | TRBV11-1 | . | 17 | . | TGTGCCAGCAGCTTAGCGGGGGGCCTTTGGGTGAACACTGAAGCTTTCTTT | CASSLAGGLWVNTEAFF
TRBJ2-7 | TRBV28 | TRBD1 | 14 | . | TGTGCCAGCAGAGAACAGGGGCTCACCTACGAGCAGTACTTC | CASREQGLTYEQYF
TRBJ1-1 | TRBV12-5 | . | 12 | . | TGTGCTAGTGGTTCGGACAGAGTAGACGCTTTCTTT | CASGSDRVDAFF
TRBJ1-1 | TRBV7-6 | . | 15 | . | TGTGCCAGCAGCTTCCAACAGGGTCCGGTTACTGAAGCTTTCTTT | CASSFQQGPVTEAFF
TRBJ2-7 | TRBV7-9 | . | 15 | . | TGTGCCAGCAGCTTAGCGCCCCAGGGGTCATACGAGCAGTACTTC | CASSLAPQGSYEQYF
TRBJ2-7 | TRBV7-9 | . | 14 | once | TGTGCCAGCAGCTCACCCTCCGGGACCTACGAGCAGTACTTC | CASSSPSGTYEQYF
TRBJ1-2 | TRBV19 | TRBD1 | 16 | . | TGTGCCAGTAGTACGACAGGACAGGTTAGGGGCTATGGCTACACCTTC | CASSTTGQVRGYGYTF
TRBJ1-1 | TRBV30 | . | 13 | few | TGTGCCTGGACGGGCAGCATGAACACTGAAGCTTTCTTT | CAWTGSMNTEAFF
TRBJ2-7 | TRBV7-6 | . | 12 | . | TGTGCCAGCAGCTCGTACTCCTACGAGCAGTACTTC | CASSSYSYEQYF
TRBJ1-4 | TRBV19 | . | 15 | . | TGTGCCAGTAGTACCCCCGGGACTTTCAATGAAAAACTGTTTTTT | CASSTPGTFNEKLFF
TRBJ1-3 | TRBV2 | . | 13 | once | TGTGCCAGCACCAGTTTCTCTGGAAACACCATATATTTT | CASTSFSGNTIYF
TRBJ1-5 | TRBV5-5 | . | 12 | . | TGTGCCAGCAGCCGACCCGGGCAGCCCCAGCATTTT | CASSRPGQPQHF
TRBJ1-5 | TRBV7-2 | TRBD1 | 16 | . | TGTGCCAGCACCCCCCACCAGGGACAGGTTGATCAGCCCCAGCATTTT | CASTPHQGQVDQPQHF
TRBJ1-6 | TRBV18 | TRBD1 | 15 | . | TGTGCCAGCTCACCATGGGGGACAGGCAATTCACCCCTCCACTTT | CASSPWGTGNSPLHF
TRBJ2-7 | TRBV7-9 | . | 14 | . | TGTGCCAGCAGCTTTGGGGCGGAATCCTACGAGCAGTACTTC | CASSFGAESYEQYF
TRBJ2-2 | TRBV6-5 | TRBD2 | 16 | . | TGTGCCAGCAGTTACATAGCGGGGGGGCCCCCCGGGGAGCTGTTTTTT | CASSYIAGGPPGELFF
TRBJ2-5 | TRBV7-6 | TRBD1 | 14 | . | TGTGCCAGCAGCTGGGGACAGGGTGTGGAGACCCAGTACTTC | CASSWGQGVETQYF
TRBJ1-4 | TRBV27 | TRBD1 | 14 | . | TGTGCCAGCAGTTCCGGGACAGGGAGTTGGAAACTGTTTTTT | CASSSGTGSWKLFF
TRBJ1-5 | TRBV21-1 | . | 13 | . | TGTGCCAGCAGAGGACATTCAAATCAGCCCCAGCATTTT | CASRGHSNQPQHF
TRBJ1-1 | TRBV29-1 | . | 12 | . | TGCAGCGACCACCTACAGGGCCTCGGGGCTTTCTTT | CSDHLQGLGAFF
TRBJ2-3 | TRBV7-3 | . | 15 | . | TGTGCCAGCAGCTTAAGGGGAAATTCACCAGATACGCAGTATTTT | CASSLRGNSPDTQYF
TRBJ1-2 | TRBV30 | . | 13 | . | TGTGCCTGGAGTTTCGTCTCTAACTATGGCTACACCTTC | CAWSFVSNYGYTF
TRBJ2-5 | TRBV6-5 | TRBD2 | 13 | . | TGTGCCAGCAGTAAGACTAGCTGGGAGACCCAGTACTTC | CASSKTSWETQYF
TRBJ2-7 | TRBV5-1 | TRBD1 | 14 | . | TGCGCCAGCAGCCCCGGACAGGGGGGCTACGAGCAGTACTTC | CASSPGQGGYEQYF
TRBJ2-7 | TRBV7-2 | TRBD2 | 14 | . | TGTGCCAGCAGCTTGACTAGCGGGGCTTACGAGCAGTACTTC | CASSLTSGAYEQYF
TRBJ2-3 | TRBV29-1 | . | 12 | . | TGCAGCGTTCGGAGCCTTTCGGATACGCAGTATTTT | CSVRSLSDTQYF
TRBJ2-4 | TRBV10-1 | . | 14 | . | TGCGCCAGCAGTCAACACAGGGACCAAAACATTCAGTACTTC | CASSQHRDQNIQYF
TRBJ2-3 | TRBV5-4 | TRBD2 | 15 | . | TGTGCCAGCAGCTTACCGGGACTAAACACAGATACGCAGTATTTT | CASSLPGLNTDTQYF
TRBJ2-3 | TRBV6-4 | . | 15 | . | TGTGCCAGCAGTATTATGGGGGGAGGCACAGATACGCAGTATTTT | CASSIMGGGTDTQYF
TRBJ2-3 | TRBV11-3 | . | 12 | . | TGTGCCAGCAGCTCTAGCACAGATACGCAGTATTTT | CASSSSTDTQYF
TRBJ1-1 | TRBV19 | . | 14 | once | TGTGCCAGTAGTATCGGGAAGGGACGGTCTGAAGCTTTCTTT | CASSIGKGRSEAFF
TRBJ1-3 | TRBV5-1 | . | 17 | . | TGCGCCAGCAGCTTGTTAGGGACGGTGACCTCTGGAAACACCATATATTTT | CASSLLGTVTSGNTIYF
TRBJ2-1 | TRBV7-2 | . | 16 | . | TGTGCCAGCAGCGTACCGGGACGAGACTCCTACAATGAGCAGTTCTTC | CASSVPGRDSYNEQFF
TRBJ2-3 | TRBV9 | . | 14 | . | TGTGCCAGCAGCGGACAAAAAAGGGCAGATACGCAGTATTTT | CASSGQKRADTQYF
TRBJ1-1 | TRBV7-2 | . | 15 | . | TGTGCCAGCACCTTAGGGGTGGGCGGGGCCACTGAAGCTTTCTTT | CASTLGVGGATEAFF
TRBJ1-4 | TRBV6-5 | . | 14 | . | TGTGCCAGCAGTTACTCGCCCCTTAATGAAAAACTGTTTTTT | CASSYSPLNEKLFF
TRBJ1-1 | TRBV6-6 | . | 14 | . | TGTGCCAGCAGTCCCGGACAGTTGAGCACTGAAGCTTTCTTT | CASSPGQLSTEAFF
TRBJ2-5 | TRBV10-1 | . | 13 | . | TGCGCCAGCATGCGGCGACGGGGGGAGACCCAGTACTTC | CASMRRRGETQYF
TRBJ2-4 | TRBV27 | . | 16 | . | TGTGCCAGCAGTCCTCTCAAGACAGGATACAAAAACATTCAGTACTTC | CASSPLKTGYKNIQYF
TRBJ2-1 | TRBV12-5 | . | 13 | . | TGTGCTAGTGGTCCCCCGGCCCCCAATGAGCAGTTCTTC | CASGPPAPNEQFF
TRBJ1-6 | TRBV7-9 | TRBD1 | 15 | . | TGTGCCAGCAGCCCGGGGACAGGGAACAATTCACCCCTCCACTTT | CASSPGTGNNSPLHF
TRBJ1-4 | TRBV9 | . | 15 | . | TGTGCCAGCAGCGGAGAACAGGGAATTAATGAAAAACTGTTTTTT | CASSGEQGINEKLFF
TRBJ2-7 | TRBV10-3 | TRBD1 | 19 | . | TGTGCCATCAGTGAGTCGATGGACAGGGGCTCTGCAAAGAACTACGAGCAGTACTTC | CAISESMDRGSAKNYEQYF